The 24 T cell receptor beta chains listed next were all sequenced from one sample in a study of T cell responses to AZD1222 COVID-19 vaccine. Here immunoSEQ multiplex PCR was the method, and the copy in TCRdb shows in-frame clones only, minus some. Of tens of thousands of clones in the sample, approximately 90% were seen once. Sequencing was performed on peripheral blood, taken on day 0 of MenACWY control vaccination. Receptors originate from an adult in good health.

The genes are TRBV28 and TRBJ1-2; D gene uncertain. The CDR3 is 13 residues long. The ends were cut back, 4 bases at V and 4 bases at J, with 10 bases in the middle. Germline CDR1 reads MDHEN; CDR2 reads SYDVKM. CDR3 bases: TGTGCCAGCAGTTCTGGCTTGGCCTATGGCTACACCTTC. Translating it yields CASSSGLAYGYTF.

V and J are TRBV18 and TRBJ1-1; D is undetermined. The V end lost 1 base, the J end lost 1 base, and 4 bases lay between the germline ends. This CDR3 comprises 13 residues. CDR1 and CDR2 (germline): KGHSH, LQKENI. CDR3 protein: CASSPQPNTEAFF. The CDR3 nucleotides read TGTGCCAGCTCACCACAACCGAACACTGAAGCTTTCTTT.

The genes are TRBV2 and TRBJ2-5; D is undetermined. The CDR3 is 13 amino acids. Germline CDR1 reads SNHLY; CDR2 reads FYNNEI. V gave up 6 bases and J gave up 2 bases, with 10 bases separating them. The CDR3 here is CASSGTTQETQYF. The CDR3 DNA reads as TGTGCCAGCAGCGGCACCACTCAAGAGACCCAGTACTTC.

This chain links TRBV9 with TRBJ1-2, with D hard to call. Between the trimmed V and J ends, which lost 0 bases and 4 bases, there was a span of 13 bases. CDR1 and CDR2 (germline): SGDLS, YYNGEE. This CDR3 has 15 amino acids. The CDR3 region has the DNA TGTGCCAGCAGCGTAGAGGTAGGGTACGGCTATGGCTACACCTTC. This translates into CASSVEVGYGYGYTF.

The V gene is TRBV9, the J gene TRBJ2-2, with TRBD2 identical over 14 bases. CDR1 and CDR2 (germline): SGDLS, YYNGEE. CDR3 length equals 22 residues. V shed 3 bases, J shed 6 bases, and the junction held 22 bases outside the gene matches. The CDR3 here is CASSAGTSGRKRTDGDPGELFF. The CDR3 DNA reads as TGTGCCAGCAGCGCCGGGACTAGCGGGAGAAAGAGGACCGACGGGGATCCCGGGGAGCTGTTTTTT.

The genes are TRBV12-3 or TRBV12-4 and TRBJ2-7; D call uncertain. CDR3 size: 13 residues. V was trimmed by 6 bases and J by 0 bases, leaving 9 bases between them. The DNA of the CDR3 is TGTGCCAGCAGAGCGACTCCCTCCTACGAGCAGTACTTC. Amino acids: CASRATPSYEQYF.

The genes are TRBV6-5 and TRBJ1-1, with 7 bases aligning to TRBD1. CDR3 length equals 13 residues. Looked up from germline, CDR1 is MNHEY and CDR2 is SVGAGI. V lost 6 bases to trimming and J lost 4 bases; unmatched junction nucleotides: 5. The CDR3 DNA is TGTGCCAGCAGAAACAGGGGTTTCACTGAAGCTTTCTTT. Translated, it gives CASRNRGFTEAFF.

The V and J genes are TRBV7-3 and TRBJ2-3, with TRBD2 matching 12 bases. V was clipped by 7 bases and J by 5 bases; unmatched bases: 7. The germline CDR1 and CDR2 sequences are SGHTA and FQGTGA. This CDR3 has 15 residues. CDR3 nucleotide sequence: TGTGCCAGCAACCCTAGCGGGAGGGCCGGAGATACGCAGTATTTT. This codes for CASNPSGRAGDTQYF.

This chain links TRBV7-2 with TRBJ1-5; D is undetermined. Looked up from germline, CDR1 is SGHTA and CDR2 is FQGNSA. CDR3 length equals 14 residues. V gave up 3 bases and J gave up 3 bases, with 9 bases separating them. The CDR3 loop is CASSFAATNQPQHF. The CDR3 nucleotides are TGTGCCAGCAGCTTCGCCGCTACCAATCAGCCCCAGCATTTT.

The chain has TRBV29-1 and TRBJ2-2, with D possibly matching TRBD1 (6 bases). In germline, CDR1 is SQVTM, CDR2 ANQGSEA. This CDR3 contains 14 residues. Trimming cost V 4 bases and J 0 bases, with 9 bases left between them. The CDR3 spells CSVGGGSNTGELFF. CDR3 DNA sequence: TGCAGCGTTGGAGGGGGTTCGAACACCGGGGAGCTGTTTTTT.

The rearrangement uses TRBV3-1 (or the pseudogene TRBV3-2) and TRBJ2-4; 7 bases match TRBD1. The V segment lost 7 bases and the J segment 0 bases; nucleotides outside the gene matches: 3. The CDR3 totals 14 residues. Germline-derived CDR1 and CDR2 are LGHDT and YNNKEL (reference sequence). CDR3 in amino acids: CASTGQPAKNIQYF. The DNA of the CDR3 is TGTGCCAGCACGGGACAGCCAGCCAAAAACATTCAGTACTTC.

The chain carries TRBV18 and TRBJ2-1; 7 bases agree with TRBD2. This CDR3 spans 16 amino acids. Trimming cost V 0 bases and J 3 bases; bases outside gene matches: 5. Germline CDR1 is KGHSH and CDR2 is LQKENI. CDR3 region: CASSPPLGGSYNEQFF. CDR3 sequence (DNA): TGTGCCAGCTCACCACCACTGGGGGGGAGCTACAATGAGCAGTTCTTC.

V is TRBV28 and J is TRBJ2-2; 9 nucleotides align to TRBD1. The CDR3 spans 15 residues. V was clipped by 4 bases and J by 5 bases; unmatched bases: 5. Germline values: CDR1 MDHEN, CDR2 SYDVKM. CDR3 residues: CASSSGTGTTGELFF. The CDR3 DNA reads TGTGCCAGCAGTTCCGGGACAGGGACGACCGGGGAGCTGTTTTTT.

The V and J genes are TRBV21-1 and TRBJ1-5. TRBV21-1 is noted as a pseudogene. This CDR3 spans 17 amino acids. The CDR3 DNA is TGTGCCAGCAGCAAGCGTCGGGGGGCGGGACGCAATCAGCCCCAGCATTTT. This sequence encodes CASSKRRGAGRNQPQHF.

The chain carries TRBV3-1 (or the pseudogene TRBV3-2) and TRBJ1-1, with D possibly being TRBD1 (5 bases). Trimming pared 3 bases from V and 0 bases from J, leaving 11 bases between. Germline CDR1 and CDR2: LGHDT and YNNKEL (reference sequence). This CDR3 has 15 residues. CDR3 in DNA: TGTGCCAGCAGCCAGGATGGACACATGAACACTGAAGCTTTCTTT. Protein sequence: CASSQDGHMNTEAFF.

This clone was recorded only once. The chain carries TRBV11-2 and TRBJ2-3; 14 bases map to TRBD2. Trimming took 5 bases from V and 5 from J; bases not matched to a gene: 15. Looked up from germline, CDR1 is SGHAT and CDR2 is FQNNGV. This CDR3 has 19 residues. The CDR3 nucleotides are TGTGCCAGCAGCCCAGGGACTAGCGGGAGAGGGGGGGTCGGAGATACGCAGTATTTT. It codes for CASSPGTSGRGGVGDTQYF.

V and J are TRBV11-1 and TRBJ2-7; 8 bases fit TRBD1. Germline values: CDR1 SGHAT, CDR2 FQDESV (reference sequence). The V and J ends lost 5 bases and 3 bases, in that order; junction bases with no gene match: 9. CDR3 size: 15 residues. CDR3 residues: CASSPGQGNHYEQYF. The CDR3 DNA reads as TGTGCCAGCAGCCCTGGACAGGGTAATCACTACGAGCAGTACTTC.

The V and J genes are TRBV4-3 and TRBJ1-4; a weak D match, TRBD1 (5 bases). The V gene lost 3 bases and the J gene lost 5 bases, with 13 bases spanning the gap. The germline V gene has CDR1 LGHNA and CDR2 YSLEER. The CDR3 spans 15 residues. CDR3 region: CASSQSDTGNEKLFF. The CDR3 nucleotides are TGCGCCAGCAGCCAGTCGGACACGGGAAATGAAAAACTGTTTTTT.

CDR3 sequence: CASSLARVAAQTYEQYF. The CDR3 DNA is TGTGCCAGCAGCTTAGCGCGGGTGGCCGCCCAAACCTACGAGCAGTACTTC. V is TRBV7-2 and J is TRBJ2-7, with D maybe TRBD2 (5 bases). Germline V lookup: CDR1 SGHTA, CDR2 FQGNSA. Trimming removed 0 bases at V and 2 bases at J, with 17 bases between. CDR3 size: 17 residues.

The J gene is TRBJ1-1, the V gene TRBV2; D remains unclear. Per germline, CDR1 SNHLY and CDR2 FYNNEI. This CDR3 is built from 14 residues. V lost 2 bases, J lost 5 bases, and 12 bases lay in between. The CDR3 is CASSELSGRTEAFF. The CDR3 region has the DNA TGTGCCAGCAGTGAACTTTCAGGTCGGACTGAAGCTTTCTTT.

J is TRBJ2-1 and V is TRBV9, with TRBD2 matching 8 bases. The germline V gene has CDR1 SGDLS and CDR2 YYNGEE. J lost 0 bases, V lost 0 bases, and 5 bases had no gene match. This CDR3 region has 17 residues. DNA for the CDR3: TGTGCCAGCAGCGTAGAAGCGGGGGTAAGCTCCTACAATGAGCAGTTCTTC. Protein sequence: CASSVEAGVSSYNEQFF.

The chain has TRBV7-9 and TRBJ1-2, with D uncertain. The CDR3 contains 14 residues. Germline V gives CDR1 SEHNR, CDR2 FQNEAQ (reference sequence). V lost 1 base, J lost 2 bases, and 8 bases lay in between. CDR3 sequence reads: CASSLVPGNYGYTF. In nucleotides, the CDR3 is TGTGCCAGCAGCTTAGTCCCCGGGAACTATGGCTACACCTTC.

The V gene is TRBV2, the J gene TRBJ1-1, with D unresolved. V lost 6 bases to trimming and J lost 3 bases, with 17 bases between them. The CDR3 has 15 residues. Germline V CDR1 and CDR2: SNHLY, FYNNEI. CDR3 in DNA: TGTGCCAGCAGGCAGCGGCCCACGCCCGACACTGAAGCTTTCTTT. Protein product: CASRQRPTPDTEAFF.

Here the CDR3 reads CASSPGTSVPYEQYF. Here the CDR3 DNA reads TGTGCCAGCAGCCCCGGGACTAGCGTCCCCTACGAGCAGTACTTC. The rearrangement links TRBV6-6 to TRBJ2-7, with TRBD2 identical over 10 bases. Germline V gives CDR1 MNHNY, CDR2 SVGAGI (reference sequence). This CDR3 spans 15 amino acids. Germline trimming cut 6 bases from V and 2 bases from J; bases unmatched to any gene: 7.